Described below is a single T cell receptor beta chain sequence and its context. The PCR used 60 Vbeta and 13 Jbeta primers. As processed by the authors: There were around 80 million unique TCR beta chains by a later count, and some 11 million of them were shared. Libraries were prepared by immunoSEQ multiplex PCR; TCRdb keeps only in-frame clonotypes and omits some of them. V and J calls and clone size come straight from that table; D and trimming were deduced from the DNA. The sample records approximately 300,000 clones, 84% being singletons. The data stem from a study of cytomegalovirus exposure and HLA in healthy donors. CDR1 and CDR2 from the germline V gene are ENHRY and SYGVKD. Trimming left V 7 bases short and J 5 bases short, with 11 bases between. CDR3 length: 12 residues.

The chain links TRBV10-3 to TRBJ1-1; possibly TRBD1 for D (6 bases). The TCR originated in a woman aged 40-49 years in good health and CMV-seropositive. The source material was PBMCs. The CDR3 nucleotides read TGTGCCATCAAGGGGGGGGCTACTGAAGCTTTCTTT. Translation: CAIKGGATEAFF.